Here is one TCR beta chain with its context. Antigen unknown. These data come from a study of T cells in Graves' hyperthyroidism and ophthalmopathy. Study-level points and caveats: In simple terms, a model built on 13 V-J features told ophthalmopathy apart from stable hyperthyroidism.

Authors of the study amplified TCR beta CDR3 regions from RNA transcripts. Primed by the HTBI set, a first-round RT-PCR was run on the TCR CDR3. TCRdb reanalysed the multiplex PCR reads using MiXCR and keeps one entry per CDR3 protein. Found here are nearly 600,000 distinct CDR3 sequences, roughly 14% of them singletons; the top ten hold about 5.8%. Fresh peripheral blood, under 11 ml, yielded the PBMCs. The material sequenced was blood. This clonotype was sampled from a woman aged 30 to 39 with Graves' hyperthyroidism that later progressed to Graves' ophthalmopathy.

The chain's CDR3 is CASSFEGGNYGYTF. The CDR3 nucleotides read TGTGCCAGCAGTTTTGAGGGAGGAAACTATGGCTACACCTTC. V gene TRBV6-5 combines with J gene TRBJ1-2; D unresolved. CDR1 is MNHEY, CDR2 SVGAGI, per germline. V was trimmed by 4 bases and J by 2 bases, leaving 11 bases between them. The CDR3 loop spans 14 amino acids.